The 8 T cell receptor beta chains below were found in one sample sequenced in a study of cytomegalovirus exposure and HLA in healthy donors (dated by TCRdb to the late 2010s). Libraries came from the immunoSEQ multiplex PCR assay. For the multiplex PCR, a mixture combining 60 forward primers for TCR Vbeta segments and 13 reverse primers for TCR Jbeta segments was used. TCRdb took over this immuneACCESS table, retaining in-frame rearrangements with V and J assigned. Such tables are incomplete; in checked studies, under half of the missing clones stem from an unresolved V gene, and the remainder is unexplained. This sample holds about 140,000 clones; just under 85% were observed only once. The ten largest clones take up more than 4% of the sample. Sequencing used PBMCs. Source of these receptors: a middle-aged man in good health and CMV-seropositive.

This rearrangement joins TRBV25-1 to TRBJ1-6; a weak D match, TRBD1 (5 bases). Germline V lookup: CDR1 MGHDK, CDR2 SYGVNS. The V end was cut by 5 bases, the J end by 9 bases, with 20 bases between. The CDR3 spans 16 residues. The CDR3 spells CASSRGHWLNISPLHF. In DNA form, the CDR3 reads TGTGCCAGCAGTAGAGGACACTGGTTGAATATTTCACCCCTCCACTTT.

For the CDR3, the DNA is TGTGCCACCAGCACCGGGACAGGGGGCTTTCAGCCCCAGCATTTT. This translates into CATSTGTGGFQPQHF. The rearrangement joins TRBV15 to TRBJ1-5; 12 bases align to TRBD1. The V gene's germline CDR1 is LNHNV and CDR2 YYDKDF (reference sequence). V trimming: 4 bases; J trimming: 6 bases; junction bases outside the gene matches: 4. This CDR3 is built from 15 residues. The full variable domain, rest sourced from reference TRBV15 and TRBJ1-5, is DAMVIQNPRYQVTQFGKPVTLSCSQTLNHNVMYWYQQKSSQAPKLLFHYYDKDFNNEADTPDNFQSRRPNTSFCFLDIRSPGLGDTAMYLCATSTGTGGFQPQHFGDGTRLSIL.

CDR3 amino acids: CASSLKERGGIKSGELFF. The DNA of the CDR3 is TGCGCCAGCAGCTTGAAGGAGCGGGGGGGCATTAAATCCGGGGAGCTGTTTTTT. The rearrangement joins TRBV5-1 to TRBJ2-2; 10 nucleotides match TRBD2. After removal of 1 base from V and 6 bases from J, the junction contained 12 bases not matched to a gene. CDR1 and CDR2 (germline): SGHRS, YFSETQ. The CDR3 runs to 18 residues.

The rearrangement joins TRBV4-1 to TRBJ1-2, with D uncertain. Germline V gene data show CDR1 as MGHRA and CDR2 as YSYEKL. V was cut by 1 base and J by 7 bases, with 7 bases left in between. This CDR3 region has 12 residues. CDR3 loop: CASSQGRGGYTF. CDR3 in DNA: TGCGCCAGCAGCCAAGGACGAGGTGGCTACACCTTC.

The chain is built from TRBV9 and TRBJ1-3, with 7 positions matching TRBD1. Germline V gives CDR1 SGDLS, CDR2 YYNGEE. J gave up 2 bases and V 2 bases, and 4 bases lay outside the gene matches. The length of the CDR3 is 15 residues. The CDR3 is CASSVRTGAGNTIYF. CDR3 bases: TGTGCCAGCAGCGTCAGAACAGGGGCTGGAAACACCATATATTTT. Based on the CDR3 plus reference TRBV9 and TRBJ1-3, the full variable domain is DSGVTQTPKHLITATGQRVTLRCSPRSGDLSVYWYQQSLDQGLQFLIQYYNGEERAKGNILERFSAQQFPDLHSELNLSSLELGDSALYFCASSVRTGAGNTIYFGEGSWLTVV.

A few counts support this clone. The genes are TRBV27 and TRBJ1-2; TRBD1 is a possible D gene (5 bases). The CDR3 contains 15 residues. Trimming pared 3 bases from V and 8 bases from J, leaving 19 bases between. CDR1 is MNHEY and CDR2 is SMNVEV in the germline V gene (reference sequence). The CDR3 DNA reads TGTGCCAGCAGTTTGGAGGGGTCAGCTCTTGCGGGCTACACCTTC. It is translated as CASSLEGSALAGYTF.

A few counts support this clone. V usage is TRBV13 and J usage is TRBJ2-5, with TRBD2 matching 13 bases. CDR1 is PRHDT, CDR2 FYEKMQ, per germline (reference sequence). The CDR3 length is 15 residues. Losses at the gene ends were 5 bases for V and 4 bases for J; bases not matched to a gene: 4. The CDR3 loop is CASSQGLAGLETQYF. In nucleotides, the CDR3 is TGTGCCAGCAGCCAGGGACTAGCGGGGTTAGAGACCCAGTACTTC.

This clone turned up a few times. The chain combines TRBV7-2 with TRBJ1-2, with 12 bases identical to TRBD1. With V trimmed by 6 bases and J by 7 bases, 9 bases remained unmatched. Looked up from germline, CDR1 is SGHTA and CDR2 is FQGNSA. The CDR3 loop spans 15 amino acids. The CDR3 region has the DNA TGTGCCAGCAGGCAAGTGGGACAGGGGGCCGGTGGCTACACCTTC. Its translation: CASRQVGQGAGGYTF.